This TCR beta chain emerged from a study of blood T cells in healthy people across ages. The study's findings and limits: Naive T cell percentage showed a strong correlation with the diversity of TCR beta. Diversity estimates drawn from one million T cells were deemed underestimates.

This clonotype was seen more than once but under ten times. As yet, its antigen is unknown. A sample-barcoded 5' primer and a J-beta primer mix were used in a second PCR of roughly 6 to 11 cycles. Every molecule of cDNA carried a tag from a template-switch adaptor with 12 random nucleotides. TCRdb passed the 5' RACE reads through MiXCR, listing each CDR3 protein once. The table shows about 1.4 million distinct CDR3 sequences, with approximately 59% occurring only once. Source material: blood. This receptor was identified in a young man in good health.

CDR3 protein: CSARIRGTNEQYF. For the CDR3, the DNA is TGCAGTGCTAGAATTCGGGGGACCAACGAGCAGTACTTC. The chain combines TRBV20-1 with TRBJ2-7, with D tentatively TRBD2 (6 bases). Germline V gene data show CDR1 as DFQATT and CDR2 as SNEGSKA (reference sequence). This CDR3 has 13 amino acids. V lost 2 bases and J lost 5, with 13 bases in between.